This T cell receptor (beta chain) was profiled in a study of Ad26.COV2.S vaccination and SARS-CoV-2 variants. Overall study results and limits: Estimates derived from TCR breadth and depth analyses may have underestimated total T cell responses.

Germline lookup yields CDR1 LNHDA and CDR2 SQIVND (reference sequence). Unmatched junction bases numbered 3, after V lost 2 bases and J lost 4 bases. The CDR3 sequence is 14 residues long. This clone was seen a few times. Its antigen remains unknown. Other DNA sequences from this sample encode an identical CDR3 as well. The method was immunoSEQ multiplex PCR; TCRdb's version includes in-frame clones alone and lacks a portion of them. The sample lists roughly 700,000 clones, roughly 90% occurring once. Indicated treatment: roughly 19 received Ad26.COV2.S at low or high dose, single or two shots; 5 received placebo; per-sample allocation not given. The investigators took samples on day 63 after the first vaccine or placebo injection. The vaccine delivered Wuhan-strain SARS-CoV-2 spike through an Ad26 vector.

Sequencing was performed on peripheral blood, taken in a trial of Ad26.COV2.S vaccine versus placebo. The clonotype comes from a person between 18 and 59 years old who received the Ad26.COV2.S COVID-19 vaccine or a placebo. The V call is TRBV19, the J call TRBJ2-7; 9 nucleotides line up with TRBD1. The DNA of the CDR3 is TGTGCCAGTAGTATACGGACAGGGGCTTACGAGCAGTACTTC. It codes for CASSIRTGAYEQYF.